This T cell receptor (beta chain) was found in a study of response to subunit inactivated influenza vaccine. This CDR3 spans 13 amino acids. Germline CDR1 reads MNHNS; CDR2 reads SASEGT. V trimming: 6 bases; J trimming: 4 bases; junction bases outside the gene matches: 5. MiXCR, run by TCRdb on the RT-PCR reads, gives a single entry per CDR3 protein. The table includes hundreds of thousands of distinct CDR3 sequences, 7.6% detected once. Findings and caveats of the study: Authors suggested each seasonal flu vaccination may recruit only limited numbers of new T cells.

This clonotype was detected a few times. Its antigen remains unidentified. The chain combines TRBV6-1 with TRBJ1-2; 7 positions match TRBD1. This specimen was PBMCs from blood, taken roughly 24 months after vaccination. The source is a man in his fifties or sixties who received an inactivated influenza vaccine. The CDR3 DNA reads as TGTGCCAGCAGCCGAGGGGGCGGCTATGGCTACACCTTC. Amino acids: CASSRGGGYGYTF.